This section outlines one TCR beta chain sequence together with its context. Researchers ran the PCR with 60 Vbeta and 13 Jbeta primers. The assay was immunoSEQ multiplex PCR, and TCRdb's table has in-frame clones only and misses some. The table includes over 80,000 clones, over 60% detected once. The entry originates in a study of cytomegalovirus exposure and HLA in healthy donors. Study information: Researchers found that approximately 80% of some 400 genotyped donors fell within the Caucasian-associated ancestry cluster.

The CDR3 has 15 amino acids. From germline, CDR1 is LNHNV and CDR2 YYDKDF (reference sequence). Trimming took off 6 bases at V and 2 bases at J, with 11 bases between the two ends. The chain links TRBV15 to TRBJ2-6; tentatively, D is TRBD1 (6 bases). The sequenced material came from PBMCs. This clonotype originated in a boy under 18 in good health and CMV-seropositive. The CDR3 DNA follows: TGTGCCACCAGGGACGGACAGACTGGGGCCAACGTCCTGACTTTC. Translated: CATRDGQTGANVLTF.